This section outlines one TCR beta chain sequence together with its context. Its antigen is currently not known. Qualities for individual bases were not recorded, and no much larger clone is one base off. The data originate from a study of cytomegalovirus exposure and HLA in healthy donors (dated by TCRdb to between 2016 and 2019). Regarding the complete study: An earlier analysis of approximately 550 of the donors reported 250 to 350 Gb of sequence data and about 100 million unique TCR beta sequences from approximately 180 million T cells. The T cell repertoires of 550 to 850 subjects were profiled by immunosequencing and related to cytomegalovirus serostatus. The number of donors typed differed by locus, with 629-630 for A, B, C, DRB1 and DQB1, 522 for DQA1, about 610 for DPA1, and around 450 for DPB1. An earlier analysis of approximately 630 of the donors applied high-throughput TCR beta sequencing to assess whether each TCR beta V gene segment acted as functional or pseudogenic. Every discovery cohort repertoire had been produced on one sequencing platform. Donor age, sex, ethnicity and CMV serostatus were collected together with the repertoire data. Genome-wide SNP genotypes for about 65% of the roughly 670 donors were used in a later genetic analysis, which treated that subset as a discovery cohort. Both class I and class II loci were covered by HLA typing, at four-digit resolution. The aim of the study was to test whether cataloging public T cell receptors could identify signatures of past pathogen exposure. A separate validation cohort of roughly 130 different subjects was used in addition to the 666-subject first cohort. An early release covering roughly 600 HLA-typed donors comprised 250 to 350 gigabases of sequencing data and around 80 million unique TCR sequences. Among almost 400 genotyped donors of the cohort, an average of around 240,000 unique TCR beta nucleotide sequences were sequenced per donor, around 20% of them non-productive. Five DR-DQ haplotypes were handled as single units for association and clustering, since linkage in the cohort was strong. Of the roughly 430 genotyped donors, over 65% fell in the genetic ancestry cluster associated with self-reported Caucasian donors. The study combined high-throughput TCR immunosequencing, statistical association of individual TCRs with disease status, and machine learning to predict cytomegalovirus infection status. In the later analysis, no new phenotypic data were used to find candidate immune exposures; instead, reliance was placed on TCR beta sequences and their occurrence across donors. A later analysis re-analyzed previously published TCR beta repertoires from roughly 690 donors and added high-resolution HLA genotyping to study TCR occurrence patterns.

The paper's findings and limits, for the study overall: A later genetic analysis reported fewer N-insertions in productive TCRs among donors in an Asian-associated ancestry cluster than the approximately 700-donor mean. A later genetic analysis associated a missense DCLRE1C variant with V-gene and J-gene trimming of TCR beta chains, and an independent cohort replicated the association. An earlier analysis of roughly 570 of the donors showed that most TCR beta V segments appeared in productive rearrangements either about 90% or about 30% of the time, which broadly matched IMGT annotations. The study listed approximately 160 TCR beta chains as associated with cytomegalovirus. For the cohort, immune exposure information was limited to CMV serostatus. A later analysis found that HLA-associated TCR beta chains were more clonally expanded and had lower generation probabilities than equally common non-associated chains. Because counts were too low, roughly 17 rarely observed V segments, including chromosome 9 orphons, were left out of the earlier analysis of 587 of the donors. In vitro tests confirmed that a few of the cytomegalovirus-associated TCR beta chains recognize cytomegalovirus antigens. Most CMV-associated TCR beta chains appeared to be HLA-restricted in a later analysis, and the HLA associations seemed to be driven largely by CMV exposure. The cohort was sequenced for TCR beta chains only, and without alpha or paired-chain data the features that could be detected were limited. At a false discovery rate of 0.05, a later analysis linked 15,000 to 20,000 TCR beta sequences to specific HLA alleles. Several of the top co-occurrence clusters appeared to be linked to parvovirus B19, influenza, CMV and Epstein-Barr virus, according to a later analysis. A further reported finding was that TCR beta sequences accurately predicted the HLA-A and HLA-B alleles for most subjects in the first cohort. Because HLA typing was missing for some donors at each locus, association tests included only the typed subset. Some IMGT-functional V segments, including TRBV6-2 and TRBV6-3, could not be distinguished by the 87-base-pair reads and were therefore excluded. The sequencing pipeline was judged likely to have produced a cluster of highly shared sequence variants as a technical artifact. Correlated functional status among segregating V segments might reflect linkage disequilibrium, but an unknown experimental factor could not be ruled out. The classifier was reported to diagnose cytomegalovirus status with high specificity and sensitivity in both the original and validation cohorts. Most TCR sequences were seen in very few donors, while some public TCRs were found in many individuals. Presence/absence analyses assumed roughly uniform sequencing depth across donors, an assumption that may not hold. Assigning TCR associations to individual alleles was difficult when HLA alleles, especially DR and DQ, strongly co-occurred. In a later analysis, TCR association rates were found to vary across HLA loci, with the most associated TCRs seen for DRB1 alleles and the fewest for HLA-C alleles. The authors suggested that the approach could potentially be extended to other disease states and immunological phenotypes.

Measured from the cysteine to the valine, the CDR3 is 13 residues long. Only CDR3 DNA is held: 39 bases, read in frame from base 1. Via the germline V gene, CDR1 is MGHRA and CDR2 YSYEKL. Cut back by 4 bases and 2 bases, the V and J ends lie 9 bases apart. Receptors were amplified or captured by the immunoSEQ multiplex PCR assay. A mixture of 60 forward primers for TCR Vbeta segments and 13 reverse primers for TCR Jbeta segments was used in the multiplex PCR. A multiplex PCR assay on genomic DNA amplified the CDR3 region of rearranged TCR beta genes. The amplified TCR beta libraries were sequenced on the Illumina HiSeq System as 87-base-pair reads. Per the original workflow: In a later analysis, around 80 million unique TCR beta chains were counted across the approximately 620 repertoires, and approximately 9.9 million of these chains were shared by at least two donors. Raw reads were error-corrected and collapsed into unique sequences with a nearest-neighbor algorithm that merged closely related sequences to remove PCR and sequencing errors. CDR3 sequences were aligned to IMGT reference sequences to assign V, D and J gene segments. For a sequence to be retained, at least a six-nucleotide match to both a V gene segment and a J gene segment was required. Rearrangements were classified as productive when the CDR3 lacked stop codons and remained in frame with V and J, and all other rearrangements were classified as non-productive. Following IMGT convention, CDR3 was defined as the stretch from the second conserved V-encoded cysteine up to the conserved J-encoded phenylalanine. The earlier analysis of approximately 590 of the donors excluded any sequence lacking an unambiguous match to a single V gene segment. An earlier analysis of 587 of the donors classified V segments as functional when productive rearrangements were above 56.7% and as segregating when the standard deviation between donors was above 5%. A statistical classification framework was built for diagnosing cytomegalovirus status from the catalog of TCR beta chain sequences. A later analysis assigned V and J genes by comparing TCR nucleotide sequences with IMGT/GENE-DB human TR gene sequences. The TCRdist pipeline was used in a later analysis to assign CDR3 sequences and most-parsimonious VDJ recombination scenarios. In a later analysis, each TCR beta chain was defined by its CDR3 amino acid sequence together with its V-gene family, and reads lacking a unique V-gene family were excluded. In a later analysis, fewer than 650 highly shared, low-generation-probability nucleotide sequences were removed to address suspected cross-contamination and a sequencing artifact. A later analysis calculated a clonal expansion index for each public chain from normalized within-repertoire ranks of inferred template counts. In a later analysis, generation probabilities were computed with a VDJ recombination model fitted to out-of-frame rearrangements, and the resulting probabilities were checked against IGoR. In a later analysis, hypergeometric tests were used to score TCR-TCR, TCR-HLA and TCR-CMV co-occurrence, with a repertoire-size bias correction applied to TCR pairs. False discovery rates were estimated in a later analysis by permuting HLA or CMV assignments 20 times. A later analysis grouped co-occurring TCRs with DBSCAN, adding TCRdist sequence similarity when clustering within HLA-allele-positive subsets. Repertoires with fewer than 30,000 or more than 120,000 public chains, plus five repertoires with anomalous nucleotide sharing, were excluded from co-occurrence clustering. TCRdb re-hosts the immuneACCESS table, in-frame sequences only. Its copies lack some clones; in the studies checked, an unresolved V gene accounts for under half of them, and the cause for the rest is not known. The D gene and trimming were derived from the DNA, and the V and J assignments and clone size from that table. This sample gives 170,000 or so clones in total; 75% to 85% of them show up just once. 6.4% of the sample lies in the top ten.

The cohort comprised 670 or so healthy bone marrow donors. Cohort members were all nominally healthy when sampled, although unrecorded immune exposures were likely present. The donor tested CMV seropositive and was one of the 289 seropositive cohort members. A peripheral blood sample was collected from each donor, and TCR beta sequencing was performed on peripheral blood mononuclear cells. The Qiagen DNeasy Blood Extraction Kit was used to extract genomic DNA from the blood cell samples. Recombination joined TRBV4-1 with TRBJ2-7; the best D guess is TRBD1, with 5 bases matching. Sequenced: PBMCs. The sequence derives from a man over 45 in good health and CMV-seropositive. CDR3 protein: CASSLDIAYEQYV. Read as DNA, the sequence is TGCGCCAGCAGCCTGGACATAGCCTACGAGCAGTACGTC.